The entry that follows covers one T cell receptor beta chain sequence. Its antigen is unknown. The protocol was immunoSEQ multiplex PCR, while the TCRdb copy is restricted to in-frame clones and leaves out a portion. The sample contains some 15,000 clones, 55% to 75% of which appear only once. Germline lookup yields CDR1 KGHSH and CDR2 LQKENI. The CDR3 is made up of 14 amino acids. After removal of 3 bases from V and 6 bases from J, the junction contained 3 bases not matched to a gene. This entry is derived from a study of radiotherapy plus CTLA-4 blockade in lung cancer. Study-level results: Reported findings show early blood T cell clone dynamics, with interferon-beta, best predicted response.

CTLA-4 blockade using ipilimumab, together with focal radiation, was received by patients with chemo-refractory metastatic non-small-cell lung cancer. The receptor was derived from a human donor with non-small cell lung cancer whose response to radiotherapy plus ipilimumab could not be evaluated. The chain recombines TRBV18 with TRBJ1-5; 9 bases line up with TRBD1. The source material was peripheral blood, sampled from a patient treated with radiotherapy plus ipilimumab. CDR3 region: CASSPETGGQPQHF. The DNA of the CDR3 is TGTGCCAGCTCACCCGAGACAGGGGGTCAGCCCCAGCATTTT.